Each of the 29 T cell receptor beta chains below was sequenced from the same sample in a study of Graves' ophthalmopathy and Graves' hyperthyroidism. Using RNA transcripts, the TCR beta CDR3 regions were amplified. After a first-round RT-PCR with HTBI primers, a second-round multiplex PCR was run. TCRdb reprocessed the multiplex PCR reads with MiXCR, giving one entry per CDR3 protein. The sample records about 500,000 distinct CDR3 sequences, under 40% being singletons. Sequencing was performed on peripheral blood or thyroid tissue (not recorded which). Every receptor here comes from an adult man with Graves' hyperthyroidism.

This clonotype was seen repeatedly, ten times or more. The genes are TRBV29-1 and TRBJ1-4; maybe TRBD1 (6 bases). V gave up 4 bases and J gave up 4 bases, with 13 bases separating them. Germline V gene data show CDR1 as SQVTM and CDR2 as ANQGSEA. CDR3 size: 14 residues. The CDR3 reads CSVGAGQLNEKLFF. CDR3 sequence (DNA): TGCAGCGTTGGAGCGGGACAACTTAATGAAAAACTGTTTTTT.

With respect to this clonotype: The CDR3 ends on some other residue instead of the conserved phenylalanine or tryptophan, so this is likely a read error. It is unclear where the CDR3 begins or ends on the DNA, so no DNA is shown, and the CDR3 is as TCRdb lists it. V and J are TRBV24-1 and TRBJ1-4. The CDR3 is 9 amino acids long, termini counted. The germline gives CDR1 KGHDR, CDR2 SFDVKD. This chain's CDR3 is CATSDSRVL.

The chain recombines TRBV6-6 with TRBJ1-3; possible D gene TRBD1, 5 bases. Trimming left V 6 bases short and J 4 bases short, with 13 bases between. The CDR3 extends over 14 amino acids. CDR1 MNHNY and CDR2 SVGAGI come from the germline V gene (reference sequence). The CDR3 DNA follows: TGTGCCAGCAGGAACGCGGGGGACGGAAACACCATATATTTT. Its protein is CASRNAGDGNTIYF.

The gene calls are TRBV7-9 and TRBJ1-4; D may be TRBD1 (5 bases). Deletions cut 5 bases from V and 5 bases from J, with 15 bases between. Germline V gene sequence: CDR1 SEHNR, CDR2 FQNEAQ (reference sequence). The CDR3 extends over 15 amino acids. The DNA for the CDR3 is TGTGCCAGCAGCGGGACTAGCGGCAACAATGAAAAACTGTTTTTT. It is translated as CASSGTSGNNEKLFF.

In its sample, this clonotype was seen many times. The V gene is TRBV2, the J gene TRBJ2-2, with 10 nucleotides matching TRBD1. This CDR3 region has 15 residues. J lost 3 bases, V lost 6 bases, and 4 bases had no gene match. The germline V gene encodes CDR1 SNHLY and CDR2 FYNNEI. The chain's CDR3 is CASRGDRGDTGELFF. The CDR3 region has the DNA TGTGCCAGCAGGGGGGACAGGGGCGACACCGGGGAGCTGTTTTTT.

The table lists this clonotype with many counts. V usage is TRBV9 and J usage is TRBJ1-1; D is uncertain. The CDR3 loop spans 13 amino acids. The germline V gene encodes CDR1 SGDLS and CDR2 YYNGEE. V lost 2 bases to trimming and J lost 2 bases, with 7 bases between them. CDR3 nucleotides: TGTGCCAGCAGCGTTCTCGATAACACTGAAGCTTTCTTT. Translation: CASSVLDNTEAFF.

The chain has TRBV6-5 and TRBJ1-5; possible D gene TRBD1, 6 bases. Trimming cost V 4 bases and J 8 bases, with 12 bases left between them. Germline V gene lookup returns CDR1 MNHEY and CDR2 SVGAGI. CDR3 length equals 13 residues. The CDR3 DNA sequence: TGTGCCAGCAGTTTGCAGGGGTGGGAGCCCCAGCATTTT. Amino acids: CASSLQGWEPQHF.

The CDR3 region is CASSLGVGGADTQYF. CDR3 nucleotide sequence: TGTGCCAGCAGCTTAGGGGTAGGGGGCGCAGATACGCAGTATTTT. This chain joins TRBV7-2 and TRBJ2-3; the match to TRBD1 covers 7 bases. V gave up 1 base and J gave up 4 bases; unmatched junction bases: 5. The length of the CDR3 is 15 residues. Germline loops: CDR1 SGHTA, CDR2 FQGNSA.

This clonotype was seen repeatedly, ten times or more. This chain joins TRBV24-1 and TRBJ1-5, with D maybe TRBD1 (6 bases). Trimming pared 5 bases from V and 3 bases from J, leaving 13 bases between. Germline CDR1 is KGHDR and CDR2 is SFDVKD. The CDR3 is made up of 15 amino acids. For the CDR3, the DNA is TGTGCCACCAGTGGAACGACAGGCTTCAATCAGCCCCAGCATTTT. Protein sequence: CATSGTTGFNQPQHF.

The sample holds a few counts of this clonotype. The CDR3 protein is CASSFEAYEQYF. The CDR3 coding sequence is TGTGCCAGCAGCTTTGAAGCCTACGAGCAGTACTTC. The chain carries TRBV7-9 and TRBJ2-7; D not resolved. This CDR3 region has 12 residues. CDR1 is SEHNR and CDR2 is FQNEAQ in the germline V gene (reference sequence). Trimming took off 3 bases at V and 2 bases at J, with 5 bases between the two ends.

On this clonotype itself: A junction end diverges from the germline sequence, so it may reflect a read error. This chain joins TRBV15 and TRBJ2-7, with D perhaps TRBD2 (6 bases). The CDR3 is made up of 14 amino acids. Germline CDR1 is LNHNV and CDR2 is YYDKDF (reference sequence). The CDR3 sequence: CATSRASDGSYRVF. The CDR3 DNA is TGTGCCACCAGCAGAGCTAGCGACGGATCCTATCGGGTCTTC.

The V call is TRBV7-2, the J call TRBJ1-2; 8 positions agree with TRBD1. The CDR3 totals 15 residues. Germline V lookup: CDR1 SGHTA, CDR2 FQGNSA. V shed 5 bases, J shed 6 bases, and the junction held 11 bases outside the gene matches. CDR3 nucleotide sequence: TGTGCCAGCAGCATACGATCCACAGGGGGGAATGGCTACACCTTC. Translating gives CASSIRSTGGNGYTF.

This clonotype was seen at least ten times. This sequence joins TRBV19 and TRBJ1-1; D perhaps matches TRBD1 (5 bases). The germline CDR1 and CDR2 sequences are LNHDA and SQIVND (reference sequence). V lost 5 bases to trimming and J lost 0 bases, with 10 bases between them. CDR3 length: 14 amino acids. In nucleotides, the CDR3 is TGTGCCAGTAGTTCGGACACCATGAACACTGAAGCTTTCTTT. It encodes CASSSDTMNTEAFF.

The chain combines TRBV7-9 with TRBJ2-7; possible D gene TRBD1, 6 bases. V lost 5 bases and J 0 bases, leaving 14 bases between the germline ends. Germline CDR1 SEHNR, CDR2 FQNEAQ (reference sequence). The CDR3 is made up of 15 amino acids. CDR3 loop: CASSVLGASSYEQYF. CDR3 bases: TGTGCCAGCAGCGTACTGGGGGCGAGCTCCTACGAGCAGTACTTC.

This clonotype was seen ten or more times. The chain couples TRBV4-1 to TRBJ2-7, with D perhaps given as TRBD1 or TRBD2 (5 bases each). The CDR3 spans 13 residues. CDR1 is MGHRA and CDR2 is YSYEKL in the germline V gene. Trimming took 1 base from V and 3 from J, leaving 7 bases between them. The CDR3 bases are TGCGCCAGCAGCCAAGGGGACGGCTACGAGCAGTACTTC. As protein: CASSQGDGYEQYF.

V usage is TRBV7-8 and J usage is TRBJ2-7; the match to TRBD2 covers 9 bases. The CDR3 has 15 amino acids. The germline CDR1 and CDR2 sequences are SGHVS and FQNEAQ. V gave up 5 bases and J gave up 3 bases; unmatched junction bases: 8. The CDR3 bases are TGTGCCAGCAGCGTTGCGGGAGGGGTTATCTACGAGCAGTACTTC. It yields the protein CASSVAGGVIYEQYF. Full variable domain (outside the CDR3, taken from reference TRBV7-8 and TRBJ2-7): GAGVSQSPRYKVAKRGQDVALRCDPISGHVSLFWYQQALGQGPEFLTYFQNEAQLDKSGLPSDRFFAERPEGSVSTLKIQRTQQEDSAVYLCASSVAGGVIYEQYFGPGTRLTVT.

This clonotype has at least ten counts. This sequence joins TRBV2 and TRBJ1-4, with TRBD1 matching over 7 bases. Germline V gene data show CDR1 as SNHLY and CDR2 as FYNNEI. The length of the CDR3 is 14 residues. The J segment lost 8 bases and the V segment lost 1 base, leaving 4 bases of the junction unmatched. The DNA of the CDR3 is TGTGCCAGCAGTGAAGAGGCAGGGGGGGAAAAACTGTTTTTT. Amino acid sequence: CASSEEAGGEKLFF.

The V call is TRBV4-2, the J call TRBJ2-2; TRBD2 matches at 11 bases. Germline V gives CDR1 LGHNA, CDR2 YNFKEQ. V was pared by 6 bases and J by 1 base, with 4 bases of the junction left unmatched. The CDR3 loop spans 16 amino acids. The DNA for the CDR3 is TGTGCCAGCAGACCGGGACTAGCGGTGAACACCGGGGAGCTGTTTTTT. It is translated as CASRPGLAVNTGELFF.

In DNA, the CDR3 is TGTGCCAGCAGCCAAGGGGACAGAGCCCTTAACTATGGCTACACCTTC. The encoded protein is CASSQGDRALNYGYTF. The genes are TRBV3-1 and TRBJ1-2; TRBD1 aligns across 7 bases. The V gene's germline CDR1 is LGHDT and CDR2 YNNKEL (reference sequence). The V gene end was trimmed by 1 base and the J gene end by 1 base; junction bases not matched to a gene: 6. The CDR3 extends over 16 amino acids.

This clonotype has ten or more counts. The gene calls are TRBV10-3 and TRBJ1-6; TRBD1 matches at 7 bases. This CDR3 contains 15 residues. J was trimmed by 7 bases and V by 4 bases; bases with no gene match: 7. Per the germline V gene, CDR1 is ENHRY and CDR2 is SYGVKD. CDR3 in DNA: TGTGCCATCAGTGGACGACAGGGTCGGAATTCACCCCTCCACTTT. It encodes CAISGRQGRNSPLHF.

There are a few counts of this clonotype. J is TRBJ2-7 and V is TRBV7-9; 9 nucleotides agree with TRBD2. The DNA end is a closer match to TRBJ2-1, so the J assignment may be wrong. The CDR3 extends over 18 amino acids. Germline V CDR1 and CDR2: SEHNR, FQNEAQ (reference sequence). The CDR3 protein is CASRFATFSGSSYNEQFF. The CDR3 DNA follows: TGTGCCAGCAGGTTTGCTACCTTTAGCGGGAGCTCCTACAATGAGCAGTTCTTC.

This clonotype was detected ten times or more. CDR3 in amino acids: CATSGTSAGELFF. DNA for the CDR3: TGTGCCACCTCCGGGACTAGCGCCGGGGAGCTGTTTTTT. This chain uses TRBV10-3 with TRBJ2-2; 10 nucleotides agree with TRBD2. Trimming took 10 bases from V and 6 from J; bases not matched to a gene: 5. Germline CDR1 and CDR2: ENHRY and SYGVKD. The CDR3 has 13 residues.

This clonotype was detected ten times or more. The chain recombines TRBV2 with TRBJ1-1; no clear D. Germline-derived CDR1 and CDR2 are SNHLY and FYNNEI. CDR3 length: 13 residues. The V and J ends lost 4 bases and 5 bases respectively, with 11 bases between them. CDR3 region: CASSGRGRTEAFF. The DNA of the CDR3 is TGTGCCAGCAGTGGAAGAGGGAGGACTGAAGCTTTCTTT.

This clonotype has a handful of counts. V and J are TRBV28 and TRBJ2-5; 7 positions agree with TRBD1. The CDR3 contains 15 residues. V dropped 5 bases and J dropped 0; count of bases not matched to a gene: 6. Per germline, CDR1 MDHEN and CDR2 SYDVKM. In nucleotides, the CDR3 is TGTGCCAGCAGTGTCGGGACAGAGTACCAAGAGACCCAGTACTTC. Translating gives CASSVGTEYQETQYF.

This clonotype has a count of ten or more. CDR3: CASSVATGAGRNGYTF. The CDR3 DNA reads as TGTGCCAGCAGCGTAGCTACGGGGGCAGGGAGGAATGGCTACACCTTC. V gene TRBV9 combines with J gene TRBJ1-2; D perhaps matches TRBD1 (6 bases). This CDR3 is built from 16 residues. Trimming pared 0 bases from V and 6 bases from J, leaving 18 bases between. Germline V lookup: CDR1 SGDLS, CDR2 YYNGEE.

The V call is TRBV2, the J call TRBJ1-5; 7 positions match TRBD1. The CDR3 has 16 residues. V lost 4 bases and J lost 4; bases outside the gene matches: 10. The germline V gene encodes CDR1 SNHLY and CDR2 FYNNEI. This CDR3 is CASSVGGGANNQPQHF. In DNA form, the CDR3 reads TGTGCCAGCAGTGTAGGAGGGGGCGCGAATAATCAGCCCCAGCATTTT.

Ten or more counts support this clonotype. The J gene is TRBJ2-5, the V gene TRBV2; 9 bases are a match to TRBD2. CDR1 SNHLY and CDR2 FYNNEI come from the germline V gene. V lost 5 bases to trimming and J lost 5 bases; unmatched junction nucleotides: 15. The CDR3 runs to 17 residues. The CDR3 here is CASSFGLSGSGLETQYF. CDR3 nucleotides: TGTGCCAGCAGTTTTGGTCTTAGCGGGAGTGGGTTGGAGACCCAGTACTTC.

This clonotype appeared a few times. V gene TRBV28 combines with J gene TRBJ2-7; D is possibly TRBD1 or TRBD2 (5 bases each). V was cut by 1 base and J by 5 bases, with 9 bases left in between. The CDR3 loop spans 13 amino acids. The germline V gene has CDR1 MDHEN and CDR2 SYDVKM. The CDR3 nucleotides read TGTGCCAGCAGTTTATTCCAGGGAGACGAGCAGTACTTC. Amino acids: CASSLFQGDEQYF.

This clonotype has only a few counts. One end of the junction does not line up with germline, which may come from a read error. The chain uses TRBV7-9 and TRBJ1-2; tentatively, D is TRBD1 (6 bases). The CDR3 is made up of 16 amino acids. Germline V lookup: CDR1 SEHNR, CDR2 FQNEAQ (reference sequence). Here the CDR3 DNA reads TGCGCCAGCAGCCCCCGGGCAGGGGTTAATAACTATGGCTACACCTTC. Translating it yields CASSPRAGVNNYGYTF.